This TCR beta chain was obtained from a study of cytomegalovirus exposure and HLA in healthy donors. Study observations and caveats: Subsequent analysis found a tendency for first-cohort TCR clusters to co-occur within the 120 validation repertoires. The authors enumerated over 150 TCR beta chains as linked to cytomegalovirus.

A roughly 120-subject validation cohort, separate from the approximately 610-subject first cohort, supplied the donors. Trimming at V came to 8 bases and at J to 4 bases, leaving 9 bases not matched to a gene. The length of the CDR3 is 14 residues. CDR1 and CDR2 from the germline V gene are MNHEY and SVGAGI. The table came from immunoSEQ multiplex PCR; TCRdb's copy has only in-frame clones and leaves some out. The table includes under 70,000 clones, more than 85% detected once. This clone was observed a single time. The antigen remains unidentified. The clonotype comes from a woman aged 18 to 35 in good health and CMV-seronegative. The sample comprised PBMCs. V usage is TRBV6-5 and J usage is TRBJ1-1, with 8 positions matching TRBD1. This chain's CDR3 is CASGKQGVGTEAFF. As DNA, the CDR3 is TGTGCCAGCGGAAAACAGGGGGTTGGCACTGAAGCTTTCTTT.